This T cell receptor (beta chain) was sequenced during a study of blood T cell repertoires in COVID-19 (dated by TCRdb to the early 2020s). Study-wide context: Collaborator samples came from the United States, Italy and Spain and covered acute and convalescent phases of COVID-19. The prospective study material was composed of cDNA or gDNA derived from T cells, B-cell-depleted T cells, or PBMCs. Subjects who had been exposed to COVID-19, were actively infected with it, or had recovered from it provided the deeply sampled blood TCRbeta repertoires that made up the dataset. The repertoires were made available in a free public database intended to serve as a resource for research on the immune response to SARS-CoV-2. The samples were drawn from the first 160 participants of the ongoing ImmuneRACE study and from 1,254 subjects provided by 6 global collaborators. The sample metadata nearly always contained a de-identified subject ID, COVID-19 status, age in years and sex. HLA class I and class II types, where available, came from metadata supplied by the sample provider rather than from assay-based typing. The paper as a whole reports these results and caveats: The quantity of clinical and demographic metadata differed by source and by participant and was supplied without curation.

In Seattle, one collaborating source enrolled patients while the infection was active and tracked those patients longitudinally over the course of disease. Collaborating institutions collected whole blood in K2EDTA tubes following their own protocols. For TCRbeta analysis, collaborators shipped samples as frozen whole blood, isolated PBMCs, or DNA extracted from either of those sample types. CDR1 and CDR2 were assigned from the germline V gene as KGHDR and SFDVKD. From its cysteine to its phenylalanine, the CDR3 spans 13 amino acids. The retained sequence is limited to the CDR3, 39 bases, with the frame set at the first base. V is clipped by 7 bases and J by 8 bases, and the sequence between their germline boundaries is 16 bases long. TCRbeta CDR3 regions were amplified from genomic DNA using the immunoSEQ Assay, a bias-controlled multiplex PCR. The paper's processing steps were these. Within the assay, amplification of reference gene primers was used to estimate how many nucleated cells each sample contained. To quantify the absolute abundance of each unique TCRbeta CDR3 rearrangement, sequence reads were collapsed and filtered. For each sample, productive Simpson clonality was calculated as the square root of Simpson's diversity index over productive rearrangements. TCRdb carries this immuneACCESS record with in-frame sequences only. Its versions omit some clonotypes, under half of them owing to an unresolved V gene in the studies checked, with the rest unexplained. That table gives V, J and clone size, and the DNA gave D and trimming. The sample table records 100,000 to 150,000 clones; around 83% of these occur just once. The top ten hold around 3% of the sample.

This clone was detected only a few times. Its antigen is unknown. One base away there is no much larger clone; base qualities are not given. Sequenced: peripheral blood. The source is a woman older than 75 with COVID-19, enrolled during active disease. The chain was built from TRBV24-1 and TRBJ1-2; the D gene lacks a confident call. The nucleotide sequence is given as TGTGCCACCAGCGGGAGCATTTCTATGGGCTACACCTTC. Translated, it reads CATSGSISMGYTF.